Described below is a single T cell receptor (beta chain) sequence and its context. The target antigen is unknown. J was trimmed by 5 bases and V by 5 bases; bases with no gene match: 12. CDR3 length: 16 residues. Germline V gene lookup returns CDR1 SGHDT and CDR2 YYEEEE. This entry comes from a study of shared clonotypes between healthy human individuals. Study observations and caveats: Clonotype sharing among donors likely depends on sequencing depth.

Each subset's genomic DNA was split evenly across several immunoSEQ plates. Per the original data handling: Filtering differed since immunoSEQ provided only junctions, with no quality scores. Sequencing used immunoSEQ multiplex PCR; TCRdb keeps in-frame clones, though not all of them. V, J and clone size are taken as reported in that table, and D and trimming were inferred from the DNA itself. The sample gives around 2.5 million clones, 80% to 95% of which show up once; roughly 0.36% is in the top ten. The receptor's source is a man in his late teens or twenties in good health. Some clones in this sample may be carry-over from other donors' samples. V usage is TRBV5-6 and J usage is TRBJ1-2, with 10 bases that match TRBD1. The sequencing sample was made of naive CD4+ T cells from PBMCs. Sample subset: CD45RA+ positively selected. CDR3 DNA sequence: TGTGCCAGCAGAGAAGAGGACAGGGGGGACCCATATGGCTACACCTTC. This encodes CASREEDRGDPYGYTF.